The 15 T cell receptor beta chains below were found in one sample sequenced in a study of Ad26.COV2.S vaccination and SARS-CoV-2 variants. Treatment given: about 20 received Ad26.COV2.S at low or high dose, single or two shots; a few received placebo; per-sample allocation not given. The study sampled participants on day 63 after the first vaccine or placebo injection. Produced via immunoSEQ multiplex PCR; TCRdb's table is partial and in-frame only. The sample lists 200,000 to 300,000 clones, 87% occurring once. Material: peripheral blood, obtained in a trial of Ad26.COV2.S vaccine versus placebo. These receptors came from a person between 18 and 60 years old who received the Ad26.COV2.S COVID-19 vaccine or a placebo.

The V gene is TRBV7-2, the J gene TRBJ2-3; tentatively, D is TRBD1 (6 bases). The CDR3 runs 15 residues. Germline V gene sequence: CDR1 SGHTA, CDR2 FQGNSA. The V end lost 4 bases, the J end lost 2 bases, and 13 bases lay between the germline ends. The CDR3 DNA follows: TGTGCCAGCAGCTCTACAGGGTTAGCCACAGATACGCAGTATTTT. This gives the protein CASSSTGLATDTQYF.

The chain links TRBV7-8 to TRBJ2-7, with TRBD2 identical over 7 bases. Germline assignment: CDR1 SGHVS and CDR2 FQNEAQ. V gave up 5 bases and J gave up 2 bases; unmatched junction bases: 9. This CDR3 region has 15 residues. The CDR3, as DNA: TGTGCCAGCAGCCACTCTGAGCGGGGCACCTACGAGCAGTACGTC. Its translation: CASSHSERGTYEQYV.

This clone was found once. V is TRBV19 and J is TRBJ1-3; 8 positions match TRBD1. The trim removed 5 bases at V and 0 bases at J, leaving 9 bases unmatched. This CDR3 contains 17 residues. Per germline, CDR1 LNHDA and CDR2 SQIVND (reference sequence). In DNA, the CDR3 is TGTGCCAGTAGTTTCTTTAGCACAGGGGGCTCTGGAAACACCATATATTTT. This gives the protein CASSFFSTGGSGNTIYF.

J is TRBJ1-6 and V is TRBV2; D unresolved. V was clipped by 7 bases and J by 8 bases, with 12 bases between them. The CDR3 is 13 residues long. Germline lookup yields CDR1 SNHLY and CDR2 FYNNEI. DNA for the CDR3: TGTGCCAGCACTCTGGGGATCGATTCACCCCTCCACTTT. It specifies CASTLGIDSPLHF.

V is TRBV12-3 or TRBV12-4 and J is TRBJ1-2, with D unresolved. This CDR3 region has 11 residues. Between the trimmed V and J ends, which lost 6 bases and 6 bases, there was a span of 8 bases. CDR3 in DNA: TGTGCCAGCAGCCCCACCCATGGCTACACCTTC. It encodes CASSPTHGYTF.

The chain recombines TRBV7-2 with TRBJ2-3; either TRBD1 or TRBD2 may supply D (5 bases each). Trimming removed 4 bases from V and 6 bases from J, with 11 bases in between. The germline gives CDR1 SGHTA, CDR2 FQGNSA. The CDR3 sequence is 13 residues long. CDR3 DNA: TGTGCCAGCAGCTCGGGACCTACGGATACGCAGTATTTT. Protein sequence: CASSSGPTDTQYF.

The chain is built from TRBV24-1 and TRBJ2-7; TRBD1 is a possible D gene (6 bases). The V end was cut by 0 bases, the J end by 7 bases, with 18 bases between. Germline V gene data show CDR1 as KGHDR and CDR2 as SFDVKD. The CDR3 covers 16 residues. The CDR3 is CATSDLPGQGMWEQYF. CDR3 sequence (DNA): TGTGCCACCAGTGATTTGCCAGGGCAGGGGATGTGGGAGCAGTACTTC.

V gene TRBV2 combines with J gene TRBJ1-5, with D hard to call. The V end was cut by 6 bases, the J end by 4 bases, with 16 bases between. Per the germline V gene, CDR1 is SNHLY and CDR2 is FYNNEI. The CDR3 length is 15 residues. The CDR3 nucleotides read TGTGCCAGCAGAATTGAGGGAGGAGGAAATCAGCCCCAGCATTTT. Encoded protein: CASRIEGGGNQPQHF.

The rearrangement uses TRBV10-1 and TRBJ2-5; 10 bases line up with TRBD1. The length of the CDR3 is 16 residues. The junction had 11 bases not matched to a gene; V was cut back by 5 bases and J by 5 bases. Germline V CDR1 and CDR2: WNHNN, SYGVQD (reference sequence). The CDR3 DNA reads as TGCGCCAGCAGTACCGGGGGACAGGGGAAGAGGGAGACCCAGTACTTC. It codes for CASSTGGQGKRETQYF.

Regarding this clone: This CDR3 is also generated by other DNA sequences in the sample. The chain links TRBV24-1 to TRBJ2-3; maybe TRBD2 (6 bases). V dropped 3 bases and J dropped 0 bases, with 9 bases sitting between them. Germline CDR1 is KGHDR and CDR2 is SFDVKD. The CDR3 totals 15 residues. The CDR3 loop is CATSDPGTSTDTQYF. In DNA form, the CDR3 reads TGTGCCACCAGTGATCCCGGGACTAGCACAGATACGCAGTATTTT.

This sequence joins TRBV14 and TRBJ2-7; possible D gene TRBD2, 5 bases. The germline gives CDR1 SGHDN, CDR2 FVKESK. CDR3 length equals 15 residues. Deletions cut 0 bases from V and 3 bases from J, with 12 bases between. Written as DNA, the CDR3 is TGTGCCAGCAGCCAAGATCGGGGTCGGTACTACGAGCAGTACTTC. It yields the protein CASSQDRGRYYEQYF.

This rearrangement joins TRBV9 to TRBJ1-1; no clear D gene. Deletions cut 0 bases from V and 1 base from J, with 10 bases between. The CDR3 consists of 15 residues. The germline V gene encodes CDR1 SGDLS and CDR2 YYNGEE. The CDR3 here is CASSVAAKGNTEAFF. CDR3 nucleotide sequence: TGTGCCAGCAGCGTAGCGGCGAAGGGGAACACTGAAGCTTTCTTT.

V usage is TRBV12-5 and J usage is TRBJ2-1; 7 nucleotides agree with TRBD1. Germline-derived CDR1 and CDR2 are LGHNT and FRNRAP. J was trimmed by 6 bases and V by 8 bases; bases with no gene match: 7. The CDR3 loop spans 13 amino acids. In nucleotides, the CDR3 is TGTGCTAGTCCCTCGACAGGGAGCAATGAGCAGTTCTTC. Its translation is CASPSTGSNEQFF. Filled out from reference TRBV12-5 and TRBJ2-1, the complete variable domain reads DARVTQTPRHKVTEMGQEVTMRCQPILGHNTVFWYRQTMMQGLELLAYFRNRAPLDDSGMPKDRFSAEMPDATLATLKIQPSEPRDSAVYFCASPSTGSNEQFFGPGTRLTVL.

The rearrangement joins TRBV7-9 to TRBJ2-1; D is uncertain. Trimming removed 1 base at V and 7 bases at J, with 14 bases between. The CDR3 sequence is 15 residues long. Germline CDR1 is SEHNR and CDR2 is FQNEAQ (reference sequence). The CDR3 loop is CASSLDLVLRNEQFF. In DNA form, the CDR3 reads TGTGCCAGCAGCTTAGACCTCGTTCTTAGAAATGAGCAGTTCTTC.

The DNA for the CDR3 is TGTGCCAGCAGCTTAAGTTACCGCTTGAACACTGAAGCTTTCTTT. Its protein product is CASSLSYRLNTEAFF. The chain recombines TRBV7-9 with TRBJ1-1; D is unresolved. The CDR3 sequence is 15 residues long. Germline values: CDR1 SEHNR, CDR2 FQNEAQ (reference sequence). The V gene lost 2 bases and the J gene lost 0 bases, with 10 bases spanning the gap.